Shown below are 21 T cell receptor beta chains from a single sample sequenced in a study of radiotherapy plus CTLA-4 blockade in lung cancer. The protocol was immunoSEQ multiplex PCR, while the TCRdb copy is restricted to in-frame clones and leaves out a portion. The data hold tens of thousands of clones, with 80% to 90% observed a single time. Sequencing used peripheral blood, obtained from a patient treated with radiotherapy plus ipilimumab. These receptors all come from a human donor with non-small cell lung cancer that progressed on radiotherapy plus ipilimumab.

This clone was observed a single time. The chain uses TRBV30 and TRBJ2-1; 12 bases fit TRBD2. This CDR3 region has 17 residues. The V gene's germline CDR1 is GTSNPN and CDR2 SVGIG (reference sequence). J lost 4 bases, V lost 2 bases, and 9 bases had no gene match. CDR3 sequence reads: CAWSQIGTSGHYNEQFF. CDR3 bases: TGTGCCTGGAGTCAGATCGGGACTAGCGGGCATTACAATGAGCAGTTCTTC.

V is TRBV9 and J is TRBJ2-7; 9 bases fit TRBD2. J lost 6 bases, V lost 0 bases, and 10 bases had no gene match. The CDR3 loop spans 16 amino acids. CDR1 and CDR2 (germline): SGDLS, YYNGEE. CDR3 sequence reads: CASSVGTGTSLTEQYF. The CDR3 DNA follows: TGTGCCAGCAGCGTAGGGACCGGGACTAGCCTCACCGAGCAGTACTTC. The variable domain in full, completed from reference TRBV9 and TRBJ2-7, reads DSGVTQTPKHLITATGQRVTLRCSPRSGDLSVYWYQQSLDQGLQFLIQYYNGEERAKGNILERFSAQQFPDLHSELNLSSLELGDSALYFCASSVGTGTSLTEQYFGPGTRLTVT.

The rearrangement links TRBV9 to TRBJ2-1; D is tentatively TRBD1 or TRBD2 (7 bases each). There are 16 residues in the CDR3. Trimming removed 3 bases from V and 8 bases from J, with 21 bases in between. In germline, CDR1 is SGDLS, CDR2 YYNGEE. The CDR3 region is CASSESSRPGGDEQFF. The CDR3 DNA reads TGTGCCAGCAGCGAAAGTAGTAGACCAGGGGGGGATGAGCAGTTCTTC. Full variable domain (missing parts from reference TRBV9 and TRBJ2-1): DSGVTQTPKHLITATGQRVTLRCSPRSGDLSVYWYQQSLDQGLQFLIQYYNGEERAKGNILERFSAQQFPDLHSELNLSSLELGDSALYFCASSESSRPGGDEQFFGPGTRLTVL.

The chain has TRBV4-1 and TRBJ2-1, with 13 bases fitting TRBD2. CDR3 size: 21 residues. Germline CDR1 reads MGHRA; CDR2 reads YSYEKL. The V segment lost 4 bases and the J segment 2 bases; nucleotides outside the gene matches: 17. The CDR3 bases are TGCGCCAGCAGCCCTCAAGCCTACCGGACTAGCGGGAGCGGAGCCTACAATGAGCAGTTCTTC. Amino acids: CASSPQAYRTSGSGAYNEQFF.

CDR3 protein: CASSSGELFF. As DNA, the CDR3 is TGTGCCAGCAGTTCTGGGGAGCTGTTTTTT. This chain links TRBV28 with TRBJ2-2; D is unclear. V was trimmed by 4 bases and J by 8 bases, leaving 2 bases between them. CDR1 and CDR2 (germline): MDHEN, SYDVKM. This CDR3 has 10 amino acids.

V gene TRBV23-1 combines with J gene TRBJ1-2; tentative D call: TRBD1 (5 bases). TRBV23-1 is flagged as an ORF with uncertain function. V was pared by 2 bases and J by 2 bases, with 12 bases between. CDR3 length equals 15 residues. The CDR3 DNA is TGCGCCAGCAGTCAAGGTTGGAGGGGAAACTATGGCTACACCTTC. Protein product: CASSQGWRGNYGYTF.

The table lists this clone with a count of one. The J gene is TRBJ2-7, the V gene TRBV28; no firm D call. From germline, CDR1 is MDHEN and CDR2 SYDVKM. V dropped 3 bases and J dropped 3 bases, with 15 bases sitting between them. The CDR3 extends over 15 amino acids. The CDR3 DNA follows: TGTGCCAGCAGTTTGGGCCCCCGGGCTATCTACGAGCAGTACTTC. Translated, it gives CASSLGPRAIYEQYF.

The chain couples TRBV9 to TRBJ2-2, with 7 bases identical to TRBD2. CDR3 length equals 16 residues. Trimming cost V 0 bases and J 5 bases; bases outside gene matches: 7. From germline, CDR1 is SGDLS and CDR2 YYNGEE. CDR3 loop: CASSVDPGRGTGELFF. CDR3 DNA sequence: TGTGCCAGCAGCGTAGATCCGGGGAGGGGTACCGGGGAGCTGTTTTTT.

This rearrangement joins TRBV28 to TRBJ1-2; D may be TRBD1 (6 bases). V was cut by 5 bases and J by 6 bases, with 16 bases left in between. Germline lookup yields CDR1 MDHEN and CDR2 SYDVKM. CDR3 length equals 14 residues. CDR3 DNA: TGTGCCAGCAGTCTCGGCGGGGGCGCGGATGGCTACACCTTC. Its protein product is CASSLGGGADGYTF.

Worth noting for this clone: Other nucleotide sequences in the sample specify the same CDR3. This sequence joins TRBV2 and TRBJ2-3; D gene ambiguous. This CDR3 comprises 11 residues. The V gene lost 4 bases and the J gene lost 3 bases, with 2 bases spanning the gap. Germline V gives CDR1 SNHLY, CDR2 FYNNEI. The CDR3 spells CASSVTDTQYF. The DNA for the CDR3 is TGTGCCAGCAGTGTGACAGATACGCAGTATTTT.

This clone was observed a handful of times. V gene TRBV28 combines with J gene TRBJ2-5; TRBD2 matches at 15 bases. Trimming removed 6 bases from V and 5 bases from J; junction bases left unmatched: 13. Looked up from germline, CDR1 is MDHEN and CDR2 is SYDVKM. CDR3 size: 18 residues. The CDR3: CASSRTSGRAILHETQYF. Written as DNA, the CDR3 is TGTGCCAGCAGCCGGACTAGCGGGAGGGCCATTCTTCATGAGACCCAGTACTTC.

This chain connects TRBV7-9 to TRBJ1-2; 7 bases line up with TRBD1. From germline, CDR1 is SEHNR and CDR2 FQNEAQ (reference sequence). This CDR3 has 13 residues. Unmatched junction bases numbered 6, after V lost 3 bases and J lost 8 bases. This chain's CDR3 is CASSLTGLQGYTF. As DNA, the CDR3 is TGTGCCAGCAGCTTGACAGGGTTACAGGGCTACACCTTC.

The chain uses TRBV11-2 and TRBJ2-1; D uncertain. Per the germline V gene, CDR1 is SGHAT and CDR2 is FQNNGV. The CDR3 spans 13 residues. V lost 0 bases and J 7 bases, leaving 7 bases between the germline ends. The chain's CDR3 is CASSLERANEQFF. CDR3 DNA sequence: TGTGCCAGCAGCTTAGAAAGGGCGAATGAGCAGTTCTTC.

V and J are TRBV30 and TRBJ2-1; TRBD2 is a possible D gene (5 bases). CDR3 length: 14 residues. Germline assignment: CDR1 GTSNPN and CDR2 SVGIG (reference sequence). Between the trimmed V and J ends, which lost 5 bases and 0 bases, there was a span of 11 bases. CDR3 nucleotides: TGTGCCTGGGCGGACTTGAGCTCCTACAATGAGCAGTTCTTC. This translates into CAWADLSSYNEQFF.

The chain couples TRBV7-6 to TRBJ2-7; no clear D. Germline V gives CDR1 SGHVS, CDR2 FNYEAQ. The ends were cut back, 1 base at V and 2 bases at J, with 9 bases in the middle. The CDR3 runs to 14 residues. Written as DNA, the CDR3 is TGTGCCAGCAGCTTAGAGGCCGGACCCTACGAGCAGTACGTC. Residues: CASSLEAGPYEQYV.

The rearrangement links TRBV5-5 to TRBJ2-7; TRBD2 matches at 7 bases. The CDR3 totals 16 residues. Germline values: CDR1 SGHKS, CDR2 YYEKEE (reference sequence). V gave up 3 bases and J gave up 1 base; unmatched junction bases: 10. CDR3 region: CASSWAMGGTSYEQYF. In nucleotides, the CDR3 is TGTGCCAGCAGCTGGGCGATGGGGGGGACGTCCTACGAGCAGTACTTC.

The V gene is TRBV5-6, the J gene TRBJ2-5; D unresolved. The V end was cut by 4 bases, the J end by 5 bases, with 12 bases between. Germline V gene lookup returns CDR1 SGHDT and CDR2 YYEEEE. The CDR3 covers 13 residues. This chain's CDR3 is CASSHPTRETQYF. The CDR3 coding sequence is TGTGCCAGCAGCCACCCAACGAGGGAGACCCAGTACTTC.

This clone has more than one count but fewer than ten. This sequence joins TRBV6-6 and TRBJ2-3; D may be TRBD1 (6 bases). With 6 bases removed from V and 2 bases from J, the gap between germline ends came to 12 bases. There are 14 residues in the CDR3. Germline V gene sequence: CDR1 MNHNY, CDR2 SVGAGI (reference sequence). CDR3 in amino acids: CASRGTRITDTQYF. CDR3 nucleotides: TGTGCCAGCAGGGGGACAAGGATCACAGATACGCAGTATTTT.

V usage is TRBV25-1 and J usage is TRBJ2-2; 8 positions agree with TRBD1. Germline V lookup: CDR1 MGHDK, CDR2 SYGVNS. V trimming: 0 bases; J trimming: 4 bases; junction bases outside the gene matches: 7. The CDR3 loop spans 17 amino acids. CDR3 sequence (DNA): TGTGCCAGCAGTGAATATGGGCAGGGGGCGCGCACCGGGGAGCTGTTTTTT. Protein product: CASSEYGQGARTGELFF.

The chain carries TRBV28 and TRBJ2-7, with D possibly being TRBD1 (6 bases). Germline V lookup: CDR1 MDHEN, CDR2 SYDVKM. CDR3 size: 13 residues. V was pared by 5 bases and J by 6 bases, with 14 bases between. CDR3 bases: TGTGCCAGCAGTCTACAGGGTAGTGGCGAGCAGTACTTC. Translated: CASSLQGSGEQYF.

This clone rates as medium-sized. V gene TRBV28 combines with J gene TRBJ2-7, with a weak D call TRBD1 (6 bases). Per the germline V gene, CDR1 is MDHEN and CDR2 is SYDVKM. CDR3 length equals 15 residues. The V end was cut by 2 bases, the J end by 1 base, with 12 bases between. The CDR3 protein is CASSLTPDSSYEQYV. Written as DNA, the CDR3 is TGTGCCAGCAGTTTAACACCGGACAGTTCCTACGAGCAGTACGTC.